This T cell receptor (beta chain) was profiled in a study of T cell clusters in autoimmune cytopenias. Findings of the study overall: Primary autoimmune cytopenia patients appeared to lack physiological T cell clusters present in healthy donors.

Multiplex touch-down PCR amplified TRB using TRB-A and TRB-B pools in one tube. TCRdb reworked the multiplex PCR reads into one entry per CDR3 protein, no DNA. The sample table sets out some 4,000 distinct CDR3 sequences. A remark on this clonotype: Its antigen is currently unknown.

Some 38,000 genome equivalents of blood DNA were amplified for TRB. This CDR3 is 16 amino acids long. These data also featured in a second study, about T cell repertoires in aging, cancer and after chemotherapy. According to that study: Compared with age-matched healthy donors, untreated hematological or solid cancer patients showed higher blood TCR clonality.

The origin of this receptor is a human donor in good health. The chain combines TRBV12-3 or TRBV12-4 with TRBJ2-1. The sequenced sample was peripheral blood. The CDR3 loop is CASSLGDRISYNEQFF.